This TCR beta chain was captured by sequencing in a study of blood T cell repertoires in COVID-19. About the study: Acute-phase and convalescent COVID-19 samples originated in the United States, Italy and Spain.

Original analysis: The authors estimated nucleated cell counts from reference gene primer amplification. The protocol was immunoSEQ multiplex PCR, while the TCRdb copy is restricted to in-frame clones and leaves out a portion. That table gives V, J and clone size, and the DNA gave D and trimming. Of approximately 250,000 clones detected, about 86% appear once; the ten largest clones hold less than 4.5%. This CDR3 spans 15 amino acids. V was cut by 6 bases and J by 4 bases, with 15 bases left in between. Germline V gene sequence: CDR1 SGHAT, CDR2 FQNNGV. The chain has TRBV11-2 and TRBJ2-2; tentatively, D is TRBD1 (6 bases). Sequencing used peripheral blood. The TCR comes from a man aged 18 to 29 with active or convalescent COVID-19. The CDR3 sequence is CASSHYRDTTGELFF. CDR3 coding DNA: TGTGCCAGCAGTCATTACAGGGACACCACCGGGGAGCTGTTTTTT.